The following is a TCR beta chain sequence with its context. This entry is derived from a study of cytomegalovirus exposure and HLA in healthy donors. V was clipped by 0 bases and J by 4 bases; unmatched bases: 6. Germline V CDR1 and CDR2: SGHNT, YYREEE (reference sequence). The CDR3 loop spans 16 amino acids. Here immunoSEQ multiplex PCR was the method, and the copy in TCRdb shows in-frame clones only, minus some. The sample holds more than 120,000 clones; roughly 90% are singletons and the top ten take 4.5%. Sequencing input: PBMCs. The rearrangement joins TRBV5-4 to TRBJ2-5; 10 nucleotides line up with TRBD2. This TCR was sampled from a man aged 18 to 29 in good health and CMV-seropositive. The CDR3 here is CASSLGGTSVGETQYF. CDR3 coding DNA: TGTGCCAGCAGCTTGGGTGGGACTAGCGTCGGAGAGACCCAGTACTTC.